Below are 3 T cell receptor beta chains sequenced from a single sample in a study of blood T cell repertoires in COVID-19. The assay was immunoSEQ multiplex PCR, and TCRdb's table has in-frame clones only and misses some. Here the sample spans more than 60,000 clones, more than 75% being singletons. Sequenced material: PBMCs or T cells enriched from blood (not recorded which). These receptors were taken from a woman aged 40 to 55 who had recovered from COVID-19.

This rearrangement joins TRBV29-1 to TRBJ2-7, with a weak D call TRBD1 (5 bases). Germline CDR1 reads SQVTM; CDR2 reads ANQGSEA. Trimming shortened V by 7 bases and J by 3 bases, and 19 bases separated the two germline ends. The CDR3 consists of 14 residues. CDR3 amino acids: CSAQGVSGNYEQYF. The CDR3 coding sequence is TGCAGCGCCCAAGGTGTGTCAGGGAACTACGAGCAGTACTTC.

The chain uses TRBV9 and TRBJ2-2; 8 bases are shared with TRBD2. There are 16 residues in the CDR3. Looked up from germline, CDR1 is SGDLS and CDR2 is YYNGEE. V trimming: 6 bases; J trimming: 0 bases; junction bases outside the gene matches: 7. For the CDR3, the DNA is TGTGCCAGCACGCGGGGGGTTGTCGCGAACACCGGGGAGCTGTTTTTT. Translating it yields CASTRGVVANTGELFF.

The chain is built from TRBV19 and TRBJ1-2, with a weak D call TRBD1 (5 bases). V shed 4 bases and J shed 7 bases, with 13 bases lying between them. Germline V gives CDR1 LNHDA, CDR2 SQIVND (reference sequence). The CDR3 length is 13 residues. DNA for the CDR3: TGTGCCAGTAGTAGCCGCTCGGGGGGTGGCTACACCTTC. As protein: CASSSRSGGGYTF.